This TCR beta chain came from a study of tissue T cells after allogeneic stem cell transplantation. The time point here: mouse harvest day 7 after allogeneic transplant. The graft held 10^6 splenic CD5+ T cells and 10^7 T-cell-depleted bone marrow cells. The ends were cut back, 0 bases at V and 3 bases at J, with 9 bases in the middle. The CDR3 extends over 15 amino acids. The germline gives CDR1 LGHNA, CDR2 YNLKQL (reference sequence). The method was immunoSEQ multiplex PCR; TCRdb's version includes in-frame clones alone and lacks a portion of them. This sample has thousands of clones, with less than 55% found just once. This clone was seen only a few times. Gene names denote mouse genes. The read ends 1 residue shy of where the CDR3 ends; the end is completed using the germline J gene.

This chain connects TRBV5 to TRBJ2-1; maybe TRBD2 (6 bases). The specimen sequenced was gut tissue. This TCR was recovered from a female BALB/c mouse given C57BL/6 T cells with graft-versus-host disease after an allogeneic hematopoietic cell transplant. Here the CDR3 reads CASSQDPWGYAEQFF. Incomplete CDR3 DNA: TGTGCCAGCAGCCAAGATCCCTGGGGCTATGCTGAGCAGTTC.